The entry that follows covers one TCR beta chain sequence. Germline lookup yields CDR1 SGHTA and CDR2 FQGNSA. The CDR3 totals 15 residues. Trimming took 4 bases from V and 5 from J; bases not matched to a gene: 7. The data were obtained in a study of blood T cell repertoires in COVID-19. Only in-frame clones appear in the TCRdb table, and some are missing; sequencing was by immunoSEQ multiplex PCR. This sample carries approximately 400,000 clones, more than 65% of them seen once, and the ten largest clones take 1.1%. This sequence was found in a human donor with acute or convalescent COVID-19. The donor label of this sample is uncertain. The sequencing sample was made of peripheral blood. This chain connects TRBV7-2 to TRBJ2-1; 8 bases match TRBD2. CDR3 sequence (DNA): TGTGCCAGCAGCTATCAGCGGGGGCCAAACAATGAGCAGTTCTTC. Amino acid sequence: CASSYQRGPNNEQFF.